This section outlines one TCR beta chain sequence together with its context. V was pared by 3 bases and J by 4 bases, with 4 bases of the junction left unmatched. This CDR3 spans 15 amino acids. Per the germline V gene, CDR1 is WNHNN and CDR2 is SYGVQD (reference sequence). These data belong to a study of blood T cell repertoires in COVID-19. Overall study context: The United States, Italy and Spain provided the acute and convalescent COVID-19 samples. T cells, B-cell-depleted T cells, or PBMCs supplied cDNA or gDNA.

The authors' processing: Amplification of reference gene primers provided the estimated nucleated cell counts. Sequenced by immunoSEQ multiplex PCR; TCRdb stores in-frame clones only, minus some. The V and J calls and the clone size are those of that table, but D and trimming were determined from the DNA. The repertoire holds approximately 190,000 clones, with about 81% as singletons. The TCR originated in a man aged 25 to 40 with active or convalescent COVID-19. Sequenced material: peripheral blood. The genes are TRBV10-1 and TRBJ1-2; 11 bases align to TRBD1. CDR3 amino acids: CASSEGTGGRYGYTF. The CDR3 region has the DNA TGCGCCAGCAGTGAAGGGACAGGGGGACGCTATGGCTACACCTTC.